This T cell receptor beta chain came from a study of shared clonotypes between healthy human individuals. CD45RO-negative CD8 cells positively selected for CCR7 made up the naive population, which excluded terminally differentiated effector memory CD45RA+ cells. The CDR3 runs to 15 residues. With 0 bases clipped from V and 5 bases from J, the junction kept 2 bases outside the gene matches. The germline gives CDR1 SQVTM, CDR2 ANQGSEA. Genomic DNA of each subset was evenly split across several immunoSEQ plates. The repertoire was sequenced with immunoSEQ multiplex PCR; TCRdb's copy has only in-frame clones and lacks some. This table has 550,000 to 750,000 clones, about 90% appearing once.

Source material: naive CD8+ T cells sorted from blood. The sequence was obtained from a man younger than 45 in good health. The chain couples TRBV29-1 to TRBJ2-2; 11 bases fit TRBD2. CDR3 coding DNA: TGCAGCGTTGAAGAACTAGCGGGAGAGACCGGGGAGCTGTTTTTT. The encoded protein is CSVEELAGETGELFF.